This TCR beta chain came from a study of tumor-infiltrating lymphocytes in primary liver carcinoma. The authors made TCR beta cDNA from about 500 ng total RNA with a constant-region primer. Three rounds of nested multiplex PCR with slightly modified ARM-PCR produced TCR beta libraries. TRBV1-TRBV30 forward primers paired with a C-beta reverse primer drove the first two PCR rounds, roughly 10 cycles each. TCRdb used MiXCR to reprocess the multiplex PCR reads, holding one entry per CDR3 protein. In the table there are 300,000 to 350,000 distinct CDR3 sequences, more than 55% of which are singletons. As for this clonotype: Antigen unknown.

Study-level findings and limits: Between tumor regions, pairs overlapped more than tumor-adjacent and tumor-blood pairs did. Since the samples were bulk and unsorted, the CD4+ and CD8+ repertoires were not compared.

CDR1 SGHDT and CDR2 YYEEEE come from the germline V gene. The CDR3 contains 14 residues. V lost 6 bases to trimming and J lost 4 bases; unmatched junction nucleotides: 5. In addition to blood RNA drawn from unsorted whole blood, germline DNA was extracted. Sequences were obtained from peripheral blood. The rearrangement uses TRBV5-6 and TRBJ2-1; 9 positions match TRBD1. The source of this sequence is a woman in her twenties or thirties with primary liver carcinoma and hepatitis B virus infection. CDR3 sequence (DNA): TGTGCCAGCAATCCCGGGACAGGGTACAATGAGCAGTTCTTC. Amino acids: CASNPGTGYNEQFF.